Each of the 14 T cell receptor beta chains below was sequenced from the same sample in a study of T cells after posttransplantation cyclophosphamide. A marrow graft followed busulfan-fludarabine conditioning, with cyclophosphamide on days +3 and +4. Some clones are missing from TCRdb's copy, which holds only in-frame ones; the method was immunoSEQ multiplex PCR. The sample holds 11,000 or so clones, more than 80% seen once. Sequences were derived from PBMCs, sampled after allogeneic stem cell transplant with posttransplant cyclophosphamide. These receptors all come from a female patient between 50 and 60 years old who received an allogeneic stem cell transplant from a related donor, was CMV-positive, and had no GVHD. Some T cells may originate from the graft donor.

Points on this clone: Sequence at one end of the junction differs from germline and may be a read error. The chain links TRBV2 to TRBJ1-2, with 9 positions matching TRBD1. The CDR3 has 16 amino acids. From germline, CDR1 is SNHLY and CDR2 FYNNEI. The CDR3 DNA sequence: TGTGCCAGCAGGGCGGGGCCGGGACAGGGAAACTTTGGCTACACCTTC. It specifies CASRAGPGQGNFGYTF.

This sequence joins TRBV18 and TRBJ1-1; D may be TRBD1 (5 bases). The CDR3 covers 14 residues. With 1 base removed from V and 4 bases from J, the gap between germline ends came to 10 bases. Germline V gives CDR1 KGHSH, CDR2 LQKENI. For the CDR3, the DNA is TGTGCCAGCTCACCACAGGGGAGGAGCACTGAAGCTTTCTTT. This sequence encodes CASSPQGRSTEAFF.

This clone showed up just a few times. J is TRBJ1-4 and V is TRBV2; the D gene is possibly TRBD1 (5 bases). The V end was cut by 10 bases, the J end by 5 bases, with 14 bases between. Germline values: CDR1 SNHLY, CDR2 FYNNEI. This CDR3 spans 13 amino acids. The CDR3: CATHRLPNEKLFF. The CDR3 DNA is TGTGCCACCCACAGGCTCCCGAATGAAAAACTGTTTTTT.

CDR3: CAWSVPTSVQGNEKLFF. The CDR3 bases are TGTGCCTGGAGTGTACCAACGTCGGTCCAGGGCAATGAAAAACTGTTTTTT. The rearrangement uses TRBV30 and TRBJ1-4; weak D call: TRBD1 (5 bases). This CDR3 is built from 17 residues. V dropped 0 bases and J dropped 5 bases, with 19 bases sitting between them. CDR1 GTSNPN and CDR2 SVGIG come from the germline V gene (reference sequence).

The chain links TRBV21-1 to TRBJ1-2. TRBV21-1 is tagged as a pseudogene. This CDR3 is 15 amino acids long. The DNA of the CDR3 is TGTGCCAGCAGCAAAACGGCGGGAGAGGAAAATGGCTACACCTTC. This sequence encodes CASSKTAGEENGYTF.

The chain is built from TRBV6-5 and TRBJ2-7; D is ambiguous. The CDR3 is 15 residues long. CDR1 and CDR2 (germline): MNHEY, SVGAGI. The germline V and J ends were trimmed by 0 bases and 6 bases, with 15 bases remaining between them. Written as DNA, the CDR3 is TGTGCCAGCAGTTACTCGGGTAGAGGTTCTCGCGAGCAGTACTTC. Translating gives CASSYSGRGSREQYF.

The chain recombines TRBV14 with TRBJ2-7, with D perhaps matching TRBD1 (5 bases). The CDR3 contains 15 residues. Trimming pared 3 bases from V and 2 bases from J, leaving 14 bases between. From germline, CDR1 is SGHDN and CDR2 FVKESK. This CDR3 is CASSHSDSRTYEQYF. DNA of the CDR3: TGTGCCAGCAGCCACAGTGACAGCCGAACCTACGAGCAGTACTTC.

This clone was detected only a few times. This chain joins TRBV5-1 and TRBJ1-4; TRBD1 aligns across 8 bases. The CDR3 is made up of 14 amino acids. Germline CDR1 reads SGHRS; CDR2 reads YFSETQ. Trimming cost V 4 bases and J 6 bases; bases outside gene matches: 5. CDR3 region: CASSLRQGYEKLFF. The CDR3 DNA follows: TGCGCCAGCAGCCTTCGACAGGGGTATGAAAAACTGTTTTTT.

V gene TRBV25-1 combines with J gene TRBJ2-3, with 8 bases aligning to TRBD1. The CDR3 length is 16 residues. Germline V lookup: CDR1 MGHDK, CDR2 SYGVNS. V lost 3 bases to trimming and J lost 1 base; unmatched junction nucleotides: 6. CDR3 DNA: TGTGCCAGCAGTGAGGGACAGGTTTGGCGCACAGATACGCAGTATTTT. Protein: CASSEGQVWRTDTQYF.

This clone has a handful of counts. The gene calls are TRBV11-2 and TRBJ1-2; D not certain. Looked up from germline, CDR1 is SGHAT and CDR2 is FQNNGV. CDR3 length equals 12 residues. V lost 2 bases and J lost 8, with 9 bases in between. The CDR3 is CASSLTSAGYTF. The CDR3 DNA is TGTGCCAGCAGCTTAACGAGTGCGGGCTACACCTTC.

CDR3 amino acids: CASSSGGDRGSPLHF. In DNA, the CDR3 is TGTGCCAGCAGCTCCGGTGGGGACAGGGGTTCACCCCTCCACTTT. This rearrangement joins TRBV13 to TRBJ1-6, with 10 bases that match TRBD1. V lost 4 bases and J lost 9; bases outside the gene matches: 6. Germline V gene sequence: CDR1 PRHDT, CDR2 FYEKMQ (reference sequence). This CDR3 comprises 15 residues.

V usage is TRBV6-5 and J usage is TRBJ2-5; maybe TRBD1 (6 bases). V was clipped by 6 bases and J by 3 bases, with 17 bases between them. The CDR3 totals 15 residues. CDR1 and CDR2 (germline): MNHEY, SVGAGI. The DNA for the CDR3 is TGTGCCAGCAGCCTCGGACAGTTGTTTAAAGAGACCCAGTACTTC. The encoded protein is CASSLGQLFKETQYF.

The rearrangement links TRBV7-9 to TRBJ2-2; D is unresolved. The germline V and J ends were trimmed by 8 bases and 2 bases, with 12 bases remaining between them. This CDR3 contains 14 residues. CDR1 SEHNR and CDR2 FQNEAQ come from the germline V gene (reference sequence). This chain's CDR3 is CASGVGVNTGELFF. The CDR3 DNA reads TGTGCCAGCGGTGTCGGAGTTAACACCGGGGAGCTGTTTTTT.

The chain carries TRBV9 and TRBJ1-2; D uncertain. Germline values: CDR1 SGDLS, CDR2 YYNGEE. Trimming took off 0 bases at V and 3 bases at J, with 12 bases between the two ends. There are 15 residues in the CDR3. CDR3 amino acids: CASSVGVVGDYGYTF. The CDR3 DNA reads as TGTGCCAGCAGCGTAGGGGTAGTGGGCGACTATGGCTACACCTTC. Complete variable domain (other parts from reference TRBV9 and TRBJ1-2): DSGVTQTPKHLITATGQRVTLRCSPRSGDLSVYWYQQSLDQGLQFLIQYYNGEERAKGNILERFSAQQFPDLHSELNLSSLELGDSALYFCASSVGVVGDYGYTFGSGTRLTVV.